This TCR beta chain emerged from a study of OX40 agonist ivuxolimab in advanced cancers. Looking at the study overall: The costimulatory receptor OX40 (CD134) was targeted by ivuxolimab, a fully human IgG2 agonistic monoclonal antibody. Intravenous ivuxolimab was administered to patients every 2 weeks at six dose levels: 0.01, 0.1, 0.3, 1.5, 3 and 10 mg/kg. Among the roughly 50 dose-escalation patients, approximately 20 had hepatocellular carcinoma, roughly 15 melanoma, 9 renal cell carcinoma and 9 head and neck cancer. The dose-escalation cohort was 82.7% male with a mean age of about 65 years, ranging from roughly 23 to 85. Prior anti-PD-1, anti-PD-L1 or anti-CTLA-4 therapy was permitted, and approximately 40% of dose-escalation patients had received checkpoint inhibitors. Partial responses were achieved by three dose-escalation patients, of whom one had hepatocellular carcinoma and two had cutaneous melanoma. Peripheral TCRbeta sequencing was intended to test whether TCR sequence diversity was altered and clonal T-cell expansion was caused by ivuxolimab. The paper describes the monotherapy dose-escalation part (N of about 55 patients) of the phase I trial of ivuxolimab.

Concerning this clone: Its antigen target is currently unknown. No much larger clone exists at a distance of one base, and base qualities are not known.

Genomic DNA was extracted from sorted cells for sequencing of the TCRbeta CDR3 region. The immunoSEQ Assay was used to sequence the TCRbeta CDR3 regions. Sourced from immuneACCESS, this table was stored by TCRdb with only in-frame sequences that have V and J called. A share of the clones is absent; for the studies checked, an unresolved V gene accounts for under half, and the remainder has no known explanation. This sample has some 45,000 clones in its table, and approximately 86% of those were observed once. The ten largest clonotypes hold 35% of the sample. The investigation overall reported the following: Antigen specificity was not determined for the clonally expanded peripheral T cells. In the 0.1-3.0 mg/kg groups, partial responders were among the patients with the lowest normalized peripheral clonal expansion, particularly in CD8+ T cells. At doses from 0.1 to 3.0 mg/kg, clonal expansion was seen in both CD4+ and CD8+ blood T cells between baseline and week 6. Low levels of normalized T-cell clonal expansion were also seen in some patients who did not respond. On average, CD8+ T cells showed more expanded clones than CD4+ T cells after ivuxolimab.

Patients with autoimmune disease history or receiving systemic immunosuppression were excluded from the trial. Peripheral blood for TCR sequencing was collected from all dose cohorts at baseline, on cycle 4 day 1, and on cycle 7 day 1. Samples came from an open-label, multicenter, first-in-human phase I dose-escalation trial of ivuxolimab. Adults with locally advanced or metastatic melanoma, renal cell, hepatocellular, or head and neck squamous cell carcinoma were enrolled in the trial. Before TCR sequencing, CD4+ T cells and CD8+ T cells were sorted from peripheral blood as separate populations. Trimming takes 3 bases from V and 8 bases from J, and the germline ends sit 12 bases apart. CDR1 and CDR2 are read off the germline V gene as SGHTA and FQGTGA. The CDR3 covers 13 residues, taking in both the cysteine and the phenylalanine. Kept here is only the CDR3 DNA, which spans 39 bases and is read in frame from base 1.

The sequencing used CD4+ or CD8+ T cells sorted from blood, collected in a trial of the OX40 agonist ivuxolimab. The TCR was taken from an adult with an advanced solid tumor such as melanoma, head and neck, liver or kidney cancer. This receptor chain uses TRBV7-3 and TRBJ2-3; the D gene assignment is ambiguous. The DNA is TGTGCCAGCAGCTTGAGTGTACCCGGTACGCAGTATTTT. Its protein is CASSLSVPGTQYF.